The 2 T cell receptor beta chains presented below share a single source sample, sequenced in a study of CD8 T cells in ankylosing spondylitis. TCRdb called the 5' RACE reads again in MiXCR, with one record for every CDR3 protein. Counted here are a few hundred thousand distinct CDR3 sequences, roughly 13% occurring once; the ten biggest clones make up under 7.5%. Study-wide points: Made up of under 10 highly homologous variants, a TCR beta motif appeared characteristic of ankylosing spondylitis blood.

For these TCRs, the target antigens are not known. The material sequenced was blood, either unsorted or a sorted T cell fraction (not recorded which). These receptor sequences come from a male donor with ankylosing spondylitis.

This chain joins TRBV5-1 and TRBJ2-2, with 7 nucleotides matching TRBD2. The CDR3 sequence is 16 residues long. V lost 4 bases and J lost 4; bases outside the gene matches: 10. The germline gives CDR1 SGHRS, CDR2 YFSETQ. DNA for the CDR3: TGCGCCAGCAGCCCGGGACTATCCCAGCTCACCGGGGAGCTGTTTTTT. Its protein is CASSPGLSQLTGELFF.

This clonotype has more than one count but fewer than ten. The gene calls are TRBV6-5 and TRBJ2-7; D is unresolved. Germline CDR1 is MNHEY and CDR2 is SVGAGI. The CDR3 covers 14 residues. V was shortened by 0 bases and J by 1 base, with 7 bases between the two germline ends. The CDR3 nucleotides read TGTGCCAGCAGTTACTCACCGGAGTCCTACGAGCAGTACGTC. Translating gives CASSYSPESYEQYV.